This entry is about one TCR beta chain. This clonotype was counted many times. Its antigen is unknown. Per-base quality was not reported, and no clone a single base away is much larger than it. Ficoll-Paque density gradient centrifugation was the method used to isolate PBMCs. The run used an Illumina NovaSeq 6000. TCRalpha and TCRbeta cDNA libraries were constructed by 5'RACE with constant-segment primers, with sample barcodes and unique molecular identifiers being introduced. Trizol reagent was used to extract RNA from every sample. The libraries were amplified in two PCR steps, and the second step added a second sample barcode and Illumina TruSeq adapters. The libraries were sequenced on an Illumina NovaSeq using 2 x 150 bp paired-end reads. The authors' analysis ran thus. Reads were demultiplexed and collapsed into UMI-guided consensus sequences with migec v1.2.7. Using mixcr v2.1.11, UMI consensuses were aligned to TRA and TRB V and J templates and then assembled into clonotypes. Expanded or contracted clonotypes were those called significant by both edgeR and NoisET, with noise models trained on biological replicates. For edgeR calls, the cutoffs were a false discovery rate-adjusted p below 0.01 and a log2 fold-change threshold of 1. As an exploratory analysis of dynamics, max-normalized trajectories of the 1000 most abundant clonotypes were examined by PCA with hierarchical clustering. Separately sequenced CD4+ and CD8+ repertoires were used to assign a CD4 or CD8 phenotype to each responding clone. Starting from the raw public reads, TCRdb applied fastp trimming at Q25, assembled clones with MiXCR and retained in-frame beta chains. Here each entry gathers all rows of one CDR3 protein and keeps the most common genes and DNA. V and J calls and clone size were set by TCRdb, not the authors. This sample comprises around 370,000 distinct CDR3 sequences, under 25% of them detected only once. The ten largest account for around 12% of the sample.

These data are taken from a study of T-cell memory formation after mild COVID-19 (dated by TCRdb to the early 2020s). About the study as a whole: TCR sequence clusters from the two donors were found to be largely donor specific. In two donors, T-cell clones that expanded and contracted after mild COVID-19 were tracked by sequencing TCRalpha and TCRbeta repertoires over time. Two young, previously healthy adult volunteers made up the cohort, one male and one female. The paper's findings and limits, for the study overall: The detection of some responding clones in pre-infection memory suggests that pre-existing cross-reactive memory T cells joined the SARS-CoV-2 response. From day 15 to 85, contracting clones showed balanced CD4/CD8 phenotypes, whereas a second wave of clones that expanded from day 15 to 37 leaned towards CD4+. The study covered only a couple of mild cases, and larger cohorts including severe cases with pre-infection samples were considered necessary. Whether the second-wave clones peaking on day 37 were SARS-CoV-2 specific was not confirmed. Contracting CD4+ clones were found mainly in CM and EM memory subsets, while CD8+ clones were enriched in EMRA.

The sequenced sample consisted of PBMCs or a T cell subset sorted from them (not recorded which). The TCR originated in an adult woman who had mild COVID-19 (a few samples of this study predate the infection). The sample titles of this study are shuffled in the database, so cell type and time point are left out; the donor was told from shared clones.

The sequence in DNA is TGCAGCGTTGAACTAGCGGGAGGAAGCTACAATGAGCAGTTCTTC. It translates to CSVELAGGSYNEQFF. Here the chain combines TRBV29-1 and TRBJ2-1; TRBD2 matches 11 bases in the middle. The CDR3 goes from the cysteine to the phenylalanine over 15 residues. Just CDR3 DNA is preserved here, 45 bases in frame from base 1. The germline V gene provides CDR1 SQVTM and CDR2 ANQGSEA. The germline V end is reduced by 2 bases and the J end by 3 bases; junction bases left unmatched: 3.